These 22 T cell receptor beta chains were sequenced from one sample in a study of blood T cell repertoires in COVID-19. Measured with immunoSEQ multiplex PCR; TCRdb has only the in-frame clones, and not every one. The repertoire holds about 240,000 clones, 86% seen once, with over 9% in the top ten. Material for sequencing was peripheral blood. All receptors come from a man older than 75 with acute or convalescent COVID-19.

The chain employs TRBV29-1 and TRBJ1-1; D not certain. Trimming took 6 bases from V and 3 from J, leaving 14 bases between them. Per germline, CDR1 SQVTM and CDR2 ANQGSEA. This CDR3 is 13 amino acids long. The CDR3 sequence: CSVRFPADTEAFF. CDR3 nucleotides: TGCAGCGTCAGGTTCCCCGCTGACACTGAAGCTTTCTTT.

The chain carries TRBV11-2 and TRBJ2-7; D not resolved. Trimming left V 3 bases short and J 1 base short, with 10 bases between. Germline V gene sequence: CDR1 SGHAT, CDR2 FQNNGV. The CDR3 is made up of 14 amino acids. The CDR3 here is CASSFVRESYEQYF. The CDR3 DNA follows: TGTGCCAGCAGCTTTGTCCGCGAATCCTACGAGCAGTACTTC. Full variable domain (rest looked up from reference TRBV11-2 and TRBJ2-7): EAGVAQSPRYKIIEKRQSVAFWCNPISGHATLYWYQQILGQGPKLLIQFQNNGVVDDSQLPKDRFSAERLKGVDSTLKIQPAKLEDSAVYLCASSFVRESYEQYFGPGTRLTVT.

The rearrangement uses TRBV6-6 and TRBJ1-5; D not resolved. The CDR3 spans 14 residues. Looked up from germline, CDR1 is MNHNY and CDR2 is SVGAGI (reference sequence). V was clipped by 2 bases and J by 2 bases, with 7 bases between them. The CDR3 DNA reads TGTGCCAGCAGTTACCCGCCAGGCAATCAGCCCCAGCATTTT. Amino acid sequence: CASSYPPGNQPQHF.

The chain combines TRBV28 with TRBJ1-4; a weak D match, TRBD1 (5 bases). V lost 11 bases and J lost 4, with 17 bases in between. The CDR3 has 14 amino acids. CDR1 is MDHEN and CDR2 is SYDVKM in the germline V gene. CDR3 loop: CALSKGGVNEKLFF. The CDR3 DNA is TGTGCCCTCAGCAAAGGAGGGGTTAATGAAAAACTGTTTTTT.

The DNA for the CDR3 is TGTGCCAGCAGTGACAAGCTCGACACCGGGGAGCTGTTTTTT. Translated, it gives CASSDKLDTGELFF. This chain joins TRBV6-4 and TRBJ2-2, with unresolved D. Trimming removed 2 bases from V and 3 bases from J, with 7 bases in between. The CDR3 is 14 amino acids. Germline V gene data show CDR1 as MRHNA and CDR2 as SNTAGT.

CDR3 coding DNA: TGTGCCAGCAGCTTAGAGCCTAGCGGGAGAGATACGCAGTATTTT. Its protein is CASSLEPSGRDTQYF. This chain uses TRBV7-2 with TRBJ2-3, with TRBD2 identical over 10 bases. Germline trimming cut 1 base from V and 5 bases from J; bases unmatched to any gene: 3. The CDR3 has 15 amino acids. Looked up from germline, CDR1 is SGHTA and CDR2 is FQGNSA.

This rearrangement joins TRBV19 to TRBJ1-6; unclear D gene. V was cut by 4 bases and J by 9 bases, with 13 bases left in between. The CDR3 spans 14 residues. Germline lookup yields CDR1 LNHDA and CDR2 SQIVND (reference sequence). The CDR3 loop reads CASSTPSVGSPLHF. CDR3 bases: TGTGCCAGTAGTACCCCTTCGGTTGGTTCACCCCTCCACTTT.

V usage is TRBV19 and J usage is TRBJ2-3; 8 nucleotides line up with TRBD2. This CDR3 contains 15 residues. Losses at the gene ends were 7 bases for V and 4 bases for J; bases not matched to a gene: 10. Germline CDR1 LNHDA, CDR2 SQIVND (reference sequence). DNA for the CDR3: TGTGCCAGTAAGAGGGCTAGCGGGTCCCCAGATACGCAGTATTTT. Its protein is CASKRASGSPDTQYF.

The chain is built from TRBV5-4 and TRBJ1-2; TRBD1 agrees at 8 bases. CDR1 SGHNT and CDR2 YYREEE come from the germline V gene (reference sequence). The CDR3 contains 14 residues. J gave up 6 bases and V 3 bases, and 7 bases lay outside the gene matches. For the CDR3, the DNA is TGTGCCAGCAGCTCCTGGACAGGGTCGAATGGCTACACCTTC. It is translated as CASSSWTGSNGYTF. Complete variable domain (other parts from reference TRBV5-4 and TRBJ1-2): ETGVTQSPTHLIKTRGQQVTLRCSSQSGHNTVSWYQQALGQGPQFIFQYYREEENGRGNFPPRFSGLQFPNYSSELNVNALELDDSALYLCASSSWTGSNGYTFGSGTRLTVV.

The chain links TRBV7-2 to TRBJ1-3, with no clear D. Germline V lookup: CDR1 SGHTA, CDR2 FQGNSA. Trimming took 5 bases from V and 0 from J, leaving 11 bases between them. CDR3 length: 15 residues. Here the CDR3 DNA reads TGTGCCAGCAGCCTAACAGTCCTCTCTGGAAACACCATATATTTT. Its translation is CASSLTVLSGNTIYF.

This rearrangement joins TRBV11-2 to TRBJ2-3; D possibly corresponds to TRBD1 (6 bases). V was clipped by 1 base and J by 5 bases, with 16 bases between them. Germline loops: CDR1 SGHAT, CDR2 FQNNGV. CDR3 length equals 16 residues. The CDR3 is CASSLVGSLGGDTQYF. The CDR3, as DNA: TGTGCCAGCAGCTTAGTAGGCTCCTTAGGGGGAGATACGCAGTATTTT.

This sequence joins TRBV5-6 and TRBJ2-5; weak D call: TRBD1 (5 bases). Germline V lookup: CDR1 SGHDT, CDR2 YYEEEE. The CDR3 length is 14 residues. Trimming shortened V by 4 bases and J by 4 bases, and 14 bases separated the two germline ends. CDR3 coding DNA: TGTGCCAGCAGCGCCGACCCCCAGGGAGAGACCCAGTACTTC. The encoded protein is CASSADPQGETQYF.

This rearrangement joins TRBV4-2 to TRBJ1-2, with 9 bases identical to TRBD1. Germline CDR1 and CDR2: LGHNA and YNFKEQ. J gave up 6 bases and V 0 bases, and 5 bases lay outside the gene matches. This CDR3 spans 15 amino acids. The DNA of the CDR3 is TGTGCCAGCAGCCAAGACCAGGGACAGGGAGATGGCTACACCTTC. Encoded protein: CASSQDQGQGDGYTF.

This clone has only one observation. The chain has TRBV7-2 and TRBJ2-7; possible D gene TRBD1, 5 bases. The V and J ends lost 3 bases and 2 bases respectively, with 14 bases between them. CDR3 length: 15 residues. CDR1 is SGHTA and CDR2 is FQGNSA in the germline V gene. CDR3 region: CASSFQGYSAYEQYF. Here the CDR3 DNA reads TGTGCCAGCAGCTTTCAGGGATACAGCGCCTACGAGCAGTACTTC.

The CDR3 sequence: CASSTKTEGYEQFF. CDR3 nucleotides: TGTGCCAGCAGTACTAAGACGGAGGGGTATGAGCAGTTCTTC. This rearrangement joins TRBV25-1 to TRBJ2-1; tentative D call: TRBD2 (6 bases). V was pared by 5 bases and J by 8 bases, with 16 bases between. Germline CDR1 reads MGHDK; CDR2 reads SYGVNS. This CDR3 contains 14 residues.

The V and J genes are TRBV6-4 and TRBJ1-2; 11 bases align to TRBD1. V was pared by 6 bases and J by 6 bases, with 9 bases of the junction left unmatched. CDR3 length: 15 residues. The V gene's germline CDR1 is MRHNA and CDR2 SNTAGT. CDR3: CASSLGTGGSNGYTF. CDR3 bases: TGTGCCAGCAGCCTTGGGACAGGGGGTAGCAATGGCTACACCTTC.

The gene calls are TRBV28 and TRBJ1-1, with D hard to call. This CDR3 has 13 residues. The V and J ends lost 2 bases and 4 bases respectively, with 8 bases between them. Germline V gives CDR1 MDHEN, CDR2 SYDVKM. CDR3 protein: CASSLRHSTEAFF. The CDR3 DNA reads as TGTGCCAGCAGTTTAAGGCACAGCACTGAAGCTTTCTTT. The full variable domain, rest sourced from reference TRBV28 and TRBJ1-1, is DVKVTQSSRYLVKRTGEKVFLECVQDMDHENMFWYRQDPGLGLRLIYFSYDVKMKEKGDIPEGYSVSREKKERFSLILESASTNQTSMYLCASSLRHSTEAFFGQGTRLTVV.

The genes are TRBV19 and TRBJ2-7, with TRBD1 matching 8 bases. The junction had 7 bases not matched to a gene; V was cut back by 3 bases and J by 6 bases. Germline V gives CDR1 LNHDA, CDR2 SQIVND (reference sequence). The CDR3 length is 14 residues. CDR3: CASSIVAGGIEQYF. CDR3 nucleotide sequence: TGTGCCAGTAGTATCGTGGCAGGGGGCATCGAGCAGTACTTC.

This clone occurred a few times. The V and J genes are TRBV21-1 and TRBJ2-7; the D call TRBD2 from the table was never checked on the DNA. TRBV21-1 is an annotated pseudogene. The CDR3 loop spans 14 amino acids. CDR3 bases: TGTGCCGCTAGTCTCTCGAAACGGGTTTACGAGCAGTACTTC. Amino acid sequence: CAASLSKRVYEQYF.

This clone was seen a few times. The chain combines TRBV18 with TRBJ1-5; the match to TRBD1 covers 8 bases. The junction had 9 bases not matched to a gene; V was cut back by 6 bases and J by 8 bases. This CDR3 region has 14 residues. Germline V gene lookup returns CDR1 KGHSH and CDR2 LQKENI. The CDR3 protein is CASSARIQGEPQHF. CDR3 sequence (DNA): TGTGCCAGCTCCGCGCGAATACAGGGGGAGCCCCAGCATTTT. The entire variable domain, with the rest obtained from reference TRBV18 and TRBJ1-5, is as follows: NAGVMQNPRHLVRRRGQEARLRCSPMKGHSHVYWYRQLPEEGLKFMVYLQKENIIDESGMPKERFSAEFPKEGPSILRIQQVVRGDSAAYFCASSARIQGEPQHFGDGTRLSIL.

The chain recombines TRBV5-4 with TRBJ2-7, with TRBD1 matching over 8 bases. The CDR3 runs 13 residues. Germline trimming cut 2 bases from V and 5 bases from J; bases unmatched to any gene: 3. Germline CDR1 is SGHNT and CDR2 is YYREEE (reference sequence). This CDR3 reads CASSFQGANEQYF. The DNA of the CDR3 is TGTGCCAGCAGCTTCCAGGGGGCTAACGAGCAGTACTTC.

CDR3 nucleotide sequence: TGTGCCAGCAGTGAGGGGGGTTGGGGCTACACCTTC. It translates to CASSEGGWGYTF. V and J are TRBV2 and TRBJ1-2; possible D gene TRBD1, 5 bases. Between the trimmed V and J ends, which lost 3 bases and 8 bases, there was a span of 10 bases. Per germline, CDR1 SNHLY and CDR2 FYNNEI. CDR3 length: 12 residues.